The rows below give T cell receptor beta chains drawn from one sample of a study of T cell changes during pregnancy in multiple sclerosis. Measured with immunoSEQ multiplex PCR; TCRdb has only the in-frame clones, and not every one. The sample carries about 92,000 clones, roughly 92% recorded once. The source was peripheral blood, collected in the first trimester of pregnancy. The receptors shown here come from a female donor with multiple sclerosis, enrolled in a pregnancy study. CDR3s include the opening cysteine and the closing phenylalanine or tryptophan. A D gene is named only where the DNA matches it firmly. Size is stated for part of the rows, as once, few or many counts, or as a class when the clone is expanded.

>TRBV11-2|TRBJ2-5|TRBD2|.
TGTGCCAGCAGGCGACTAGCCCAGGAGACCCAGTACTTC
CASRRLAQETQYF
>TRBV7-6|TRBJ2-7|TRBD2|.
TGTGCCAGCAGCTTAGGGACTAGCGGGACCTTCTACGAGCAGTACTTC
CASSLGTSGTFYEQYF
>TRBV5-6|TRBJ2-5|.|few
TGTGCCAGCAGCTTACGCGGGGGCTACGAGACCCAGTACTTC
CASSLRGGYETQYF
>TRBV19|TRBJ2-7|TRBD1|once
TGTGCCAGTAGGAACCCCGGGACAGCCTCCTACGAGCAGTACTTC
CASRNPGTASYEQYF
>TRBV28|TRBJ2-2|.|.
TGTGCCAGCGGTCGGCCCGACAGTACCGGGGAGCTGTTTTTT
CASGRPDSTGELFF
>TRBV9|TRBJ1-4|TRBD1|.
TGTGCCAGCAGCGTAGGGCCAGGGGGGACTAATGAAAAACTGTTTTTT
CASSVGPGGTNEKLFF
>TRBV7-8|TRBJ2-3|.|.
TGTGCCAGCAGCTTAGTTCGGGACTGGCGCACAGATACGCAGTATTTT
CASSLVRDWRTDTQYF
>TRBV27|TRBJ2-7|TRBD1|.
TGTGCCAGCGAGTCACAGGGGGCCCCCACCTACGAGCAGTACTTC
CASESQGAPTYEQYF
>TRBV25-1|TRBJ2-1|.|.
TGTGCCAGCAGGGTGGACACTGTGGTTCGGCAGTTCTTC
CASRVDTVVRQFF
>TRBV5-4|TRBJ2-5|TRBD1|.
TGTGCCAGCAGGTCCGGGACAGGGGGCCTATTGAGAGAGACCCAGTACTTC
CASRSGTGGLLRETQYF
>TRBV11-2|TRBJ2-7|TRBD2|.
TGTGCCAGCAGCTTAGTCCTTCAGCGGGACTCCCGTTCCGGCCCGGCCAGTTCCTTC
CASSLVLQRDSRSGPASSF
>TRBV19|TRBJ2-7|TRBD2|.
TGTGCCAGTAGTATAGGTGGGACTAGCTCCTACGAGCAGTACTTC
CASSIGGTSSYEQYF
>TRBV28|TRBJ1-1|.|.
TGTGCCAGCAGTTTACTCGGGAACACTGAAGCTTTCTTT
CASSLLGNTEAFF
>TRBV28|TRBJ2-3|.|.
TGTGCCAGCAGTTTAATAGCGGCACTCCTTGGGGATACGCAGTATTTT
CASSLIAALLGDTQYF
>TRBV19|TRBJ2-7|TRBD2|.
TGTGCCAGTAGTCCCGGGACTAGATCCTACGAGCAGTACTTC
CASSPGTRSYEQYF
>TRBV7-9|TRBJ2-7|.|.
TGTGCCAGCAGCTTAGCCGTGAGCAGGGGCGAGCAGTACTTC
CASSLAVSRGEQYF
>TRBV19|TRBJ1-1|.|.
TGTGCCAGCAATCAGGGGAACACTGAAGCTTTCTTT
CASNQGNTEAFF
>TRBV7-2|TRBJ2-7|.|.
TGTGCCAGCAGCTTAGCCCATCGGGACATATTCAAGCAGTACTTC
CASSLAHRDIFKQYF
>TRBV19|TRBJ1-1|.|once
TGTGCCAGTAGCTTCCAGACAAACACTGAAGCTTTCTTT
CASSFQTNTEAFF
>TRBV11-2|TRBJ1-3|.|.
TGTGCCAGCAGCTCTGGTAGCTCTGGAAACACCATATATTTT
CASSSGSSGNTIYF
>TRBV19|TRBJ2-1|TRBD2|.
TGTGCCAGTAGTAGTGAGCGGGGGGAGCAGTTCTTC
CASSSERGEQFF
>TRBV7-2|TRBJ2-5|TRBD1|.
TGTGCCAGCAGCTTTGCGATCACCGGGACAGGGCAAGAGACCCAGTACTTC
CASSFAITGTGQETQYF
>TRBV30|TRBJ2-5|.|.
TGTGCCTGGAGGAAGAGGCCTCGGGGGACCCAGTACTTC
CAWRKRPRGTQYF
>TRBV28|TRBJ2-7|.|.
TGTGCCAGCGATGGGGGGTTCGAGCAGTACTTC
CASDGGFEQYF
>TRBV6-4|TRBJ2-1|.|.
TGTGCCAGCAGTCCGGGTCCGGGACTCCGTGGCTCCTACAATGAGCAGTTCTTC
CASSPGPGLRGSYNEQFF
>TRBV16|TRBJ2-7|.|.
TGTGCCAGCAGCCCCCCTGAGCGGGCGGCCTACGAGCAGTACTTC
CASSPPERAAYEQYF
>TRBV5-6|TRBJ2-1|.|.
TGTGCCAGCAGCCCCGGGAGAGGTAGGGCAAATGAGCAGTTCTTC
CASSPGRGRANEQFF
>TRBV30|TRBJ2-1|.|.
TGTGCCTGGAGTGTACGGAATGAGCAGTTCTTC
CAWSVRNEQFF
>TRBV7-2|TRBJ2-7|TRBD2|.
TGTGCCAGCAGCAACATAGCGGGAGCTTACGAGCAGTACTTC
CASSNIAGAYEQYF
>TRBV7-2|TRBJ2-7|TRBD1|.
TGTGCCAGCAGCTTACTGACAGGGGCCTACGAGCAGTACTTC
CASSLLTGAYEQYF
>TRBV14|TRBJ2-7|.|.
TGTGCCAGCAGCGTCCGGTTGAACCCTTACGAGCAGTACTTC
CASSVRLNPYEQYF
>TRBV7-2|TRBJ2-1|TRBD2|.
TGTGCCAGCAGCTTAGGGGGGGTCACGGGGGGAACTGAGCAGTTCTTC
CASSLGGVTGGTEQFF
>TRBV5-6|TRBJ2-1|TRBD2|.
TGTGCCAGCAGATTAGGACTAGCGGGGCGCTCCTACAATGAGCAGTTCTTC
CASRLGLAGRSYNEQFF
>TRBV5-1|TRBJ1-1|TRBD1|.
TGCGCCAGCAGCTTGACAGGGGGCCGCACTGAAGCTTTCTTT
CASSLTGGRTEAFF
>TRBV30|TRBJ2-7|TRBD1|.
TGTGCCTGGAGTTTAGCAGGGGGCAGCTACGAGCAGTACTTC
CAWSLAGGSYEQYF
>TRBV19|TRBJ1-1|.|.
TGTGCCAGTAGTTGGGGGACTGATCACACTGAAGCTTTCTTT
CASSWGTDHTEAFF
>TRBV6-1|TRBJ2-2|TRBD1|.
TGTGCCAGCAGATACGGACAGGGGCTCGGGGAGCTGTTTTTT
CASRYGQGLGELFF
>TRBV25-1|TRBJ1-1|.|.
TGTGCCAGCAGTGTCCTCCAGGGGAAGAACACTGAAGCTTTCTTT
CASSVLQGKNTEAFF
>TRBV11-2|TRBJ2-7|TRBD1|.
TGTGCCAGCAGCCCCATCCCCACTAGGACAGGGAGCTACGAGCAGTACTTC
CASSPIPTRTGSYEQYF
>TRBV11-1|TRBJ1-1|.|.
TGTGCCAGCAGCTTCACGCGGGTTTGGAACACTGAAGCTTTCTTT
CASSFTRVWNTEAFF